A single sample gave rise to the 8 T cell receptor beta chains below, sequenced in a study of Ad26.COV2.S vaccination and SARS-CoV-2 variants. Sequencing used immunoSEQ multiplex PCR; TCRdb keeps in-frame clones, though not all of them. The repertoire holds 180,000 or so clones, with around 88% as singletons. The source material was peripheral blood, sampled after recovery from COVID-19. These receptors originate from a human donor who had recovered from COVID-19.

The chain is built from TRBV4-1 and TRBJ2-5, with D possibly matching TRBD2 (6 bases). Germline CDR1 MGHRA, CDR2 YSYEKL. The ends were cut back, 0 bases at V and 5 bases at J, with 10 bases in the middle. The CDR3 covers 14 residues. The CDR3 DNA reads TGCGCCAGCAGCCAAGAAGGAGGGTTGGAGACCCAGTACTTC. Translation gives CASSQEGGLETQYF.

This CDR3 reads CASSQVGRNQPQHF. The CDR3 nucleotides are TGTGCCAGCAGCCAAGTAGGGCGCAATCAGCCCCAGCATTTT. The gene calls are TRBV3-1 (or the pseudogene TRBV3-2) and TRBJ1-5; D not resolved. V shed 1 base and J shed 2 bases, with 6 bases lying between them. CDR1 is LGHDT and CDR2 is YNNKEL in the germline V gene (reference sequence). The CDR3 loop spans 14 amino acids.

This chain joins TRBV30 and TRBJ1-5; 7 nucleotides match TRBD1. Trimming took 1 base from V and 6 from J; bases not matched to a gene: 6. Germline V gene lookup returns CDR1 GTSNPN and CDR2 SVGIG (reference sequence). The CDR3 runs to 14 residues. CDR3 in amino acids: CAWSAGQAVQPQHF. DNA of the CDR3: TGTGCCTGGAGTGCAGGACAGGCGGTTCAGCCCCAGCATTTT.

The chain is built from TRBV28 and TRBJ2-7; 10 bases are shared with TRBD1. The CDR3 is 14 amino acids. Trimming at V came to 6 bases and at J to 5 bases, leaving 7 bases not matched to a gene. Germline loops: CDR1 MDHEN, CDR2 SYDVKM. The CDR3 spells CASRTGGELHEQYF. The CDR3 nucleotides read TGTGCCAGCAGGACAGGGGGCGAATTACACGAGCAGTACTTC.

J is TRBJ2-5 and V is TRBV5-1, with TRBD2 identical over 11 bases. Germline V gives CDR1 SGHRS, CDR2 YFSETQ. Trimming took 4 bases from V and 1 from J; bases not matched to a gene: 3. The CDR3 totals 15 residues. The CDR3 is CASSLLAGGQETQYF. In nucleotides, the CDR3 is TGCGCCAGCAGCCTGCTAGCGGGGGGCCAAGAGACCCAGTACTTC.

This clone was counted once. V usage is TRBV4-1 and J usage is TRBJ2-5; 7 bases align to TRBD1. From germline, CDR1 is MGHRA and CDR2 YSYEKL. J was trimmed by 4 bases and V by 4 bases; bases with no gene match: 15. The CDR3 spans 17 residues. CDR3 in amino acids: CASSPEAPTGSGETQYF. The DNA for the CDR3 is TGCGCCAGCAGCCCGGAAGCCCCGACAGGGTCCGGAGAGACCCAGTACTTC.

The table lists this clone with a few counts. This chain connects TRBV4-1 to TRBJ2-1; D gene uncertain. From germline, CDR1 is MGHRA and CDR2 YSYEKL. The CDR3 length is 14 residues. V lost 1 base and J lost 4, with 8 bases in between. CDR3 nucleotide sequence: TGCGCCAGCAGCCAAGGACTCCTGTACAATGAGCAGTTCTTC. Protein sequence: CASSQGLLYNEQFF.

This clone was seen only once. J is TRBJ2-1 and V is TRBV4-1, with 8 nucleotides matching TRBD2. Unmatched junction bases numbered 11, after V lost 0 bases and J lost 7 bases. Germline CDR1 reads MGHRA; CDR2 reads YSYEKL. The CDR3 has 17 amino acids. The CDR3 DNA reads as TGCGCCAGCAGCCAAGATATTACTAGCGGAATGAGGAATGAGCAGTTCTTC. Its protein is CASSQDITSGMRNEQFF.